The text below deals with one TCR beta chain. Its antigen is still unknown. It has no much larger one-base neighbor in the sample; base qualities were not kept. The source of the sample is a study of T cell responses to AZD1222 COVID-19 vaccine (dated by TCRdb to about 2021). For the wider study: A total of about 250 trial participants underwent TCR sequencing, of whom 207 had received two doses of AZD1222 and approximately 26 had received two doses of the MenACWY control vaccine. Trial participants were enrolled by age into 18-55, 56-69 and 70-plus year subgroups, with approximately 160, 26 and 62 TCR-sequenced participants respectively. Overall results and qualifications from the work: Only five or six AZD1222 recipients were SARS-CoV-2 seropositive at baseline, limiting conclusions about previously exposed vaccinees. In the small 56-69-year group, the increase in depth fell short of significance, most likely because of low power. Reportedly, close to half of the unique spike-specific TCRs recognized epitopes lying outside the regions that are mutated in the B.1.351 and B.1.1.7 variants. The whole spike protein was spanned by vaccine-associated CD4 TCRs, and dominant responses were seen in regions 160-218 and 743-854. Because no samples from the day 14 peak response were available, repertoires could be characterized only after the peak T cell response. Participants were mostly white British and included more females than males, and it was suggested by the authors that clonal diversity may have been underestimated. A significant rise in spike-specific TCR breadth and depth was observed after two AZD1222 doses relative to day 0 and relative to MenACWY recipients.

This sample's time point label indicates: about 28 days (+/-7) after the second vaccine dose. AZD1222 recipients whose second dose came at about 4 weeks and those whose second dose came at about 12 weeks were combined into one group, since spike-specific TCR depth and breadth did not differ between the two schedules. Vaccinee samples were obtained from the UK trials COV001 and COV002, which included a single-blind randomized controlled phase 2/3 trial of AZD1222 (ChAdOx1 nCoV-19) in healthy adults. Trial participant PBMC samples were collected at day 0 and day 28 after the second dose for TCRbeta chain sequencing. The cysteine opens and the phenylalanine closes a CDR3 of 18 amino acids. Just the 54-base CDR3 DNA is kept, in frame starting at base 1. The CDR3 regions of human TCRbeta chains were analyzed by immunosequencing. As for the authors' bioinformatics: TCRs in the repertoires were matched against a reference library of SARS-CoV-2-specific TCRs that had been generated with the MIRA antigen-specificity platform. Breadth meant the fraction of unique TCRs that were SARS-CoV-2-associated, whereas depth meant the fraction of total T cells that were SARS-CoV-2-associated. Each spike-specific TCR was assigned to its reactive spike region and to a CD4 or CD8 class using the MIRA data. Log10-transformed breadth and depth values were compared by one-way ANOVA with Sidak's multiple comparisons tests. TCRdb obtained this table from immuneACCESS and retained in-frame rearrangements with V and J assigned. These tables miss some clones; where compared with another copy, unresolved V genes account for less than half of the shortfall, and the remainder is unexplained. V and J calls and clone size are those listed in that table; D and trimming were worked out from the DNA. Counted in this sample were around 15,000 clones; 88% of them appeared once. The top ten clonotypes cover roughly 3% of the sample.

The receptor chain draws on TRBV21-1 and TRBJ1-1; the table gives TRBD1 as D, unverified against the DNA. TRBV21-1 is a documented pseudogene. The material sequenced was peripheral blood, taken 28 days after the second AZD1222 dose. The sequence was collected from an adult who received the AZD1222 COVID-19 vaccine. Here the CDR3 is given as CASKGQGMVGLDNTEAFF. The nucleotide sequence is TGTGCCAGCAAGGGACAGGGGATGGTCGGTTTGGATAACACTGAAGCTTTCTTT.